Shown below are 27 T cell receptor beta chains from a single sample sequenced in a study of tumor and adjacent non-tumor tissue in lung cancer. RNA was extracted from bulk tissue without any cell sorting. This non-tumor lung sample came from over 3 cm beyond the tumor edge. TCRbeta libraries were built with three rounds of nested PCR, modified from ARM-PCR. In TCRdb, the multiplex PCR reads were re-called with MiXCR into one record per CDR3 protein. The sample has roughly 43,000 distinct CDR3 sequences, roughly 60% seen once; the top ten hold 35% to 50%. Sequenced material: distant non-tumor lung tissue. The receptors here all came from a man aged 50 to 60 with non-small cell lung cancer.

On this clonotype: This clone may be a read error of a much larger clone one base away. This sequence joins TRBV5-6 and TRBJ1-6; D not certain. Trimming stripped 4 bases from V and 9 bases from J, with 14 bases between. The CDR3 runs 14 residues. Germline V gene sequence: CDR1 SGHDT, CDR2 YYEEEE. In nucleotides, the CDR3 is TGTGCCAGCAGCCTCTGTGAGCGCAGTTCACCCCTCCACTTT. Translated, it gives CASSLCERSSPLHF. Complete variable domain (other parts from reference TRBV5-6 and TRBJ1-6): DAGVTQSPTHLIKTRGQQVTLRCSPKSGHDTVSWYQQALGQGPQFIFQYYEEEERQRGNFPDRFSGHQFPNYSSELNVNALLLGDSALYLCASSLCERSSPLHFGNGTRLTVT.

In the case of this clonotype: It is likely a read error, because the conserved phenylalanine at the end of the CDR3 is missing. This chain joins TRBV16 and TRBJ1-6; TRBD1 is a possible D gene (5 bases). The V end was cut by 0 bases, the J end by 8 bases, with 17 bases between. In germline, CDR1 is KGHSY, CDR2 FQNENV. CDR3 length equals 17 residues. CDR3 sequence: CASSQSGAAGEDSPLHY. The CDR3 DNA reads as TGTGCCAGCAGCCAATCTGGGGCAGCCGGCGAGGATTCACCCCTCCACTAT.

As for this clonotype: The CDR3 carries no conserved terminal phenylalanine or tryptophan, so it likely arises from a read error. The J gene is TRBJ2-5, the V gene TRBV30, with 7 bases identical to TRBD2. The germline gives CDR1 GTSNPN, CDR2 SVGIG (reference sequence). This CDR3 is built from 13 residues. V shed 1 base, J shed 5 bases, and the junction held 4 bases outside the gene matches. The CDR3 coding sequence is TGTGCCTGGAGTGGAGTCGGGAGGGAGACCCAGTACGTC. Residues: CAWSGVGRETQYV.

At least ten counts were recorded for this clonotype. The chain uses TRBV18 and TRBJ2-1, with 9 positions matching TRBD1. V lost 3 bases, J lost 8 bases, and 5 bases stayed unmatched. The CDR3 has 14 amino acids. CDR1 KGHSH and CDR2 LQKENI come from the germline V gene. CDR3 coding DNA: TGTGCCAGCTCACCGGGACAGGGAGTATATGAGCAGTTCTTC. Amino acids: CASSPGQGVYEQFF.

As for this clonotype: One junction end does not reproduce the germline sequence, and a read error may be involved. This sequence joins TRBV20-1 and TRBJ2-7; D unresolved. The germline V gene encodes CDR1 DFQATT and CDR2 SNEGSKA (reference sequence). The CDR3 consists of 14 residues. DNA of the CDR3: TGCAGTGCTAGAGATTCCGGCTTGACCTACGAGCGGTACTTC. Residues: CSARDSGLTYERYF.

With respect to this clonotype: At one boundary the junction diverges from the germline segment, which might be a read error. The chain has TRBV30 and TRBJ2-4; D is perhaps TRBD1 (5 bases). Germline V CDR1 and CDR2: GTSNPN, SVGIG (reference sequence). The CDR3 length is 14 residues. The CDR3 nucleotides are TGTACCTGGAGTGCTTGGGGCGCCAAAAACATTCAGTACTTC. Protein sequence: CTWSAWGAKNIQYF. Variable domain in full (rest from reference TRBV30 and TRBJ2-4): SQTIHQWPATLVQPVGSPLSLECTVEGTSNPNLYWYRQAAGRGLQLLFYSVGIGQISSEVPQNLSASRPQDRQFILSSKKLLLSDSGFYLCTWSAWGAKNIQYFGAGTRLSVL.

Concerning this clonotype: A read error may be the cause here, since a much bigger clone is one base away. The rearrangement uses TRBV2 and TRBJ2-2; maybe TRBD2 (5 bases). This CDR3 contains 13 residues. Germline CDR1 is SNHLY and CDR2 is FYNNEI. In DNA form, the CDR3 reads TGTGCCAGCAGTGCGGGATTGGCCGGGAAGCTGTTTTTT. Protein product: CASSAGLAGKLFF.

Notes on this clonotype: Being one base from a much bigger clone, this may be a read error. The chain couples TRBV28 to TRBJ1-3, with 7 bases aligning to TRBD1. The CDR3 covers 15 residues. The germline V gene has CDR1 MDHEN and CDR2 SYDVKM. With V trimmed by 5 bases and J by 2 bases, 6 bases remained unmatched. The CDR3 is CASSTRTGTGNTIYF. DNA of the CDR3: TGTGCCAGCAGTACCAGGACAGGAACTGGAAACACCATATATTTT.

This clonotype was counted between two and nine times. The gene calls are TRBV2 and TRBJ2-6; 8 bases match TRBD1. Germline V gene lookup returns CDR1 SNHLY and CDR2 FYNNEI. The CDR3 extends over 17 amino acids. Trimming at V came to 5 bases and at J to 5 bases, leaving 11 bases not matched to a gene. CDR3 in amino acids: CASSSQGAASRANVLTF. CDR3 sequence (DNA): TGTGCCAGCAGTTCCCAGGGGGCGGCTTCTAGGGCCAACGTCCTGACTTTC.

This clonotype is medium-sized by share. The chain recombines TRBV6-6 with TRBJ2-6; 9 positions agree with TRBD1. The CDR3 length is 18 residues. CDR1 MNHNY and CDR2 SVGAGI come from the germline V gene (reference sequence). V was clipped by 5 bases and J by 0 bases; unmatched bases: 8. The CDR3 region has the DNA TGTGCCAGCAGTCGCCCGGGACAGGGCGTCTCTGGGGCCAACGTCCTGACTTTC. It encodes CASSRPGQGVSGANVLTF.

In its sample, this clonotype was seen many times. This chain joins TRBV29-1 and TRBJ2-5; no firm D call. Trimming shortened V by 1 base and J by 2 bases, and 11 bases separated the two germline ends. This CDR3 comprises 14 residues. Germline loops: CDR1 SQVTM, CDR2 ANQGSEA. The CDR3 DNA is TGCAGCGTTGAAGTGGCCAGGCTTCAAGAGACCCAGTACTTC. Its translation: CSVEVARLQETQYF.

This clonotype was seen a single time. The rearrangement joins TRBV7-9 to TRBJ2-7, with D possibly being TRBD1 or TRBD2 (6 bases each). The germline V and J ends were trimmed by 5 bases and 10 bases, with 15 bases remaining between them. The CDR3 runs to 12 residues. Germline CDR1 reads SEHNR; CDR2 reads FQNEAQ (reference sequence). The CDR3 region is CASSQVADSQYF. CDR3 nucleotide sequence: TGTGCCAGCAGCCAAGTAGCGGACAGTCAGTACTTC.

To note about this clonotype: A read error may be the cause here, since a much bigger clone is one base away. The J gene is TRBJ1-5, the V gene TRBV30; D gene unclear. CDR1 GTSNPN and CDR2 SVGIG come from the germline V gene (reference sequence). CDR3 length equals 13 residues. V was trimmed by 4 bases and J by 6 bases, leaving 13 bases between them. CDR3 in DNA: TGTGCCTGGAAAGGTCAGCCGAGTCAGCCCCAGCATTTT. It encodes CAWKGQPSQPQHF.

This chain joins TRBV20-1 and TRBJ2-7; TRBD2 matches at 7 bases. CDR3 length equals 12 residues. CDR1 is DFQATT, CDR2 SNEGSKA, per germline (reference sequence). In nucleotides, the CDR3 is TGCATTGCCAAGAGCGGGGAGTACGAGCAGTACTTC. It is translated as CIAKSGEYEQYF.

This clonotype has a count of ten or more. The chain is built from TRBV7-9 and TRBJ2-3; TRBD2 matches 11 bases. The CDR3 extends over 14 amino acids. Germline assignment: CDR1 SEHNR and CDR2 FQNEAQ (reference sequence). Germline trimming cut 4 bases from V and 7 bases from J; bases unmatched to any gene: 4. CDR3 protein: CASSSSGGWNTQYF. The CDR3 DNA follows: TGTGCCAGCAGCTCTAGCGGGGGGTGGAATACGCAGTATTTT.

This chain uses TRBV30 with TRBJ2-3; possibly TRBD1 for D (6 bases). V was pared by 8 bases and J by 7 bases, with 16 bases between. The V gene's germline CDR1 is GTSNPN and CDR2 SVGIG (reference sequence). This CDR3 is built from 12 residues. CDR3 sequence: CAGAQGIYTQYF. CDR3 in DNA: TGTGCCGGGGCACAGGGAATATATACGCAGTATTTT.

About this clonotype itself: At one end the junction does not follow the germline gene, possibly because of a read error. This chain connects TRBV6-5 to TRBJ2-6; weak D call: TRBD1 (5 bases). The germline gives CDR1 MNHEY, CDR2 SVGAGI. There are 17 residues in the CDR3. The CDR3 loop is CASSKTGRLSGANGPAF. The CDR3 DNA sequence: TGTGCCAGCAGTAAAACCGGGCGGCTTTCTGGGGCCAACGGCCCGGCTTTC.

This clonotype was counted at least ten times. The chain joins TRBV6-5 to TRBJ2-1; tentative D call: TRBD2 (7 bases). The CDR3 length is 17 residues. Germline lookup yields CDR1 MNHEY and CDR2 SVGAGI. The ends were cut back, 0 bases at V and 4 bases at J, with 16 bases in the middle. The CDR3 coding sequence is TGTGCCAGCAGTTACTCTCCCCAGGGGCGGGGGTACAATGAGCAGTTCTTC. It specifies CASSYSPQGRGYNEQFF.

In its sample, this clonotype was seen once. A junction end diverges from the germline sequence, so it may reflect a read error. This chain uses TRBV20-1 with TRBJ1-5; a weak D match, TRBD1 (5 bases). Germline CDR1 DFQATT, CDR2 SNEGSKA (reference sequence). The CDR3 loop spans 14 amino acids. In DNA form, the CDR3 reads TGTAGTGCTAGAATGGGGACTGGGAATCAGCCCCAGCATTTT. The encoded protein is CSARMGTGNQPQHF.

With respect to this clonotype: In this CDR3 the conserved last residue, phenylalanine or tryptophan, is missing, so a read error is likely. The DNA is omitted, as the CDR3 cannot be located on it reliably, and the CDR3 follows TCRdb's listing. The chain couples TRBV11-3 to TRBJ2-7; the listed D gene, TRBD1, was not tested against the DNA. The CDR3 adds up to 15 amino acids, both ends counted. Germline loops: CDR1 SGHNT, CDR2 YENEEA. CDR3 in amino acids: CANSLDPPLWRGGAT.

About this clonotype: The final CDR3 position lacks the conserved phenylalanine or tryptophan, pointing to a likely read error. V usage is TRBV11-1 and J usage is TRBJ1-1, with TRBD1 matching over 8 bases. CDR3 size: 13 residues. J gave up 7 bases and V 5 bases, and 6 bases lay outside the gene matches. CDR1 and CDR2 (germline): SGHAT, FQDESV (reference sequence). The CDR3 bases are TGTGCCAGCAGCCCGGAGACAGGGGATGAAGCTTTCTCT. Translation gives CASSPETGDEAFS.

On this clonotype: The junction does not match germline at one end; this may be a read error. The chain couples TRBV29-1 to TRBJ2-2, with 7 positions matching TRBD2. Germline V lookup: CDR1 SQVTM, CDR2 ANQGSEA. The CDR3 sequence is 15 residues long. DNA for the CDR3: TGTAGCGTTGATTATGAGGGAGGGAACACCGGGGAACTGTTTTTC. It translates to CSVDYEGGNTGELFF.

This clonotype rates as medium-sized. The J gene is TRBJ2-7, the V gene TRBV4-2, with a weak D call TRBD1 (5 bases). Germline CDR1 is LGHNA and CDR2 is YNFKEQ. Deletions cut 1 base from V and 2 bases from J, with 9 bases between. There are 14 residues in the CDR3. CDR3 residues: CASSQVQGPYEQYF. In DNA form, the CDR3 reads TGTGCCAGCAGCCAAGTGCAGGGCCCCTACGAGCAGTACTTC.

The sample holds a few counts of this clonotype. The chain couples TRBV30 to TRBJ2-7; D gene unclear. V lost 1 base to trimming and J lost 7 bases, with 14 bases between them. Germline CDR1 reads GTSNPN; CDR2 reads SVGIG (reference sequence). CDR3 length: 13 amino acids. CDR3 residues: CAWSAASSREQYF. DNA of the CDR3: TGTGCCTGGAGTGCTGCCAGTAGTCGGGAGCAGTACTTC.

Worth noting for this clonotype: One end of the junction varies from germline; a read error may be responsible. The CDR3 sequence: CAGSYHERSGTHYF. In DNA form, the CDR3 reads TGTGCCGGCAGTTACCATGAGAGAAGTGGGACCCATTACTTC. This chain connects TRBV6-6 to TRBJ2-5, with D perhaps being TRBD1 or TRBD2 (5 bases each). This CDR3 contains 14 residues. The germline gives CDR1 MNHNY, CDR2 SVGAGI (reference sequence).

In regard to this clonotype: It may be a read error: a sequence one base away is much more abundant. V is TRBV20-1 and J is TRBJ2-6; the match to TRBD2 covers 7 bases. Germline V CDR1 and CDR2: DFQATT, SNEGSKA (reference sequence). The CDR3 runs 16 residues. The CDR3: CSAEGGRDSGVNVLTF. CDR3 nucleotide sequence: TGCAGTGCCGAGGGAGGGCGCGACTCTGGGGTCAACGTCCTGACTTTC.

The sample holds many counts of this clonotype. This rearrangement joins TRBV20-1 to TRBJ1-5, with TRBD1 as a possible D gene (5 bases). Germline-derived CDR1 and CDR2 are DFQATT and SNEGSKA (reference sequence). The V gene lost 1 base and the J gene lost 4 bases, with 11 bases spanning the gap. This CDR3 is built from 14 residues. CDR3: CSARVGPVNQPQHF. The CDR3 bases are TGCAGTGCTAGAGTGGGACCTGTAAATCAGCCCCAGCATTTT.